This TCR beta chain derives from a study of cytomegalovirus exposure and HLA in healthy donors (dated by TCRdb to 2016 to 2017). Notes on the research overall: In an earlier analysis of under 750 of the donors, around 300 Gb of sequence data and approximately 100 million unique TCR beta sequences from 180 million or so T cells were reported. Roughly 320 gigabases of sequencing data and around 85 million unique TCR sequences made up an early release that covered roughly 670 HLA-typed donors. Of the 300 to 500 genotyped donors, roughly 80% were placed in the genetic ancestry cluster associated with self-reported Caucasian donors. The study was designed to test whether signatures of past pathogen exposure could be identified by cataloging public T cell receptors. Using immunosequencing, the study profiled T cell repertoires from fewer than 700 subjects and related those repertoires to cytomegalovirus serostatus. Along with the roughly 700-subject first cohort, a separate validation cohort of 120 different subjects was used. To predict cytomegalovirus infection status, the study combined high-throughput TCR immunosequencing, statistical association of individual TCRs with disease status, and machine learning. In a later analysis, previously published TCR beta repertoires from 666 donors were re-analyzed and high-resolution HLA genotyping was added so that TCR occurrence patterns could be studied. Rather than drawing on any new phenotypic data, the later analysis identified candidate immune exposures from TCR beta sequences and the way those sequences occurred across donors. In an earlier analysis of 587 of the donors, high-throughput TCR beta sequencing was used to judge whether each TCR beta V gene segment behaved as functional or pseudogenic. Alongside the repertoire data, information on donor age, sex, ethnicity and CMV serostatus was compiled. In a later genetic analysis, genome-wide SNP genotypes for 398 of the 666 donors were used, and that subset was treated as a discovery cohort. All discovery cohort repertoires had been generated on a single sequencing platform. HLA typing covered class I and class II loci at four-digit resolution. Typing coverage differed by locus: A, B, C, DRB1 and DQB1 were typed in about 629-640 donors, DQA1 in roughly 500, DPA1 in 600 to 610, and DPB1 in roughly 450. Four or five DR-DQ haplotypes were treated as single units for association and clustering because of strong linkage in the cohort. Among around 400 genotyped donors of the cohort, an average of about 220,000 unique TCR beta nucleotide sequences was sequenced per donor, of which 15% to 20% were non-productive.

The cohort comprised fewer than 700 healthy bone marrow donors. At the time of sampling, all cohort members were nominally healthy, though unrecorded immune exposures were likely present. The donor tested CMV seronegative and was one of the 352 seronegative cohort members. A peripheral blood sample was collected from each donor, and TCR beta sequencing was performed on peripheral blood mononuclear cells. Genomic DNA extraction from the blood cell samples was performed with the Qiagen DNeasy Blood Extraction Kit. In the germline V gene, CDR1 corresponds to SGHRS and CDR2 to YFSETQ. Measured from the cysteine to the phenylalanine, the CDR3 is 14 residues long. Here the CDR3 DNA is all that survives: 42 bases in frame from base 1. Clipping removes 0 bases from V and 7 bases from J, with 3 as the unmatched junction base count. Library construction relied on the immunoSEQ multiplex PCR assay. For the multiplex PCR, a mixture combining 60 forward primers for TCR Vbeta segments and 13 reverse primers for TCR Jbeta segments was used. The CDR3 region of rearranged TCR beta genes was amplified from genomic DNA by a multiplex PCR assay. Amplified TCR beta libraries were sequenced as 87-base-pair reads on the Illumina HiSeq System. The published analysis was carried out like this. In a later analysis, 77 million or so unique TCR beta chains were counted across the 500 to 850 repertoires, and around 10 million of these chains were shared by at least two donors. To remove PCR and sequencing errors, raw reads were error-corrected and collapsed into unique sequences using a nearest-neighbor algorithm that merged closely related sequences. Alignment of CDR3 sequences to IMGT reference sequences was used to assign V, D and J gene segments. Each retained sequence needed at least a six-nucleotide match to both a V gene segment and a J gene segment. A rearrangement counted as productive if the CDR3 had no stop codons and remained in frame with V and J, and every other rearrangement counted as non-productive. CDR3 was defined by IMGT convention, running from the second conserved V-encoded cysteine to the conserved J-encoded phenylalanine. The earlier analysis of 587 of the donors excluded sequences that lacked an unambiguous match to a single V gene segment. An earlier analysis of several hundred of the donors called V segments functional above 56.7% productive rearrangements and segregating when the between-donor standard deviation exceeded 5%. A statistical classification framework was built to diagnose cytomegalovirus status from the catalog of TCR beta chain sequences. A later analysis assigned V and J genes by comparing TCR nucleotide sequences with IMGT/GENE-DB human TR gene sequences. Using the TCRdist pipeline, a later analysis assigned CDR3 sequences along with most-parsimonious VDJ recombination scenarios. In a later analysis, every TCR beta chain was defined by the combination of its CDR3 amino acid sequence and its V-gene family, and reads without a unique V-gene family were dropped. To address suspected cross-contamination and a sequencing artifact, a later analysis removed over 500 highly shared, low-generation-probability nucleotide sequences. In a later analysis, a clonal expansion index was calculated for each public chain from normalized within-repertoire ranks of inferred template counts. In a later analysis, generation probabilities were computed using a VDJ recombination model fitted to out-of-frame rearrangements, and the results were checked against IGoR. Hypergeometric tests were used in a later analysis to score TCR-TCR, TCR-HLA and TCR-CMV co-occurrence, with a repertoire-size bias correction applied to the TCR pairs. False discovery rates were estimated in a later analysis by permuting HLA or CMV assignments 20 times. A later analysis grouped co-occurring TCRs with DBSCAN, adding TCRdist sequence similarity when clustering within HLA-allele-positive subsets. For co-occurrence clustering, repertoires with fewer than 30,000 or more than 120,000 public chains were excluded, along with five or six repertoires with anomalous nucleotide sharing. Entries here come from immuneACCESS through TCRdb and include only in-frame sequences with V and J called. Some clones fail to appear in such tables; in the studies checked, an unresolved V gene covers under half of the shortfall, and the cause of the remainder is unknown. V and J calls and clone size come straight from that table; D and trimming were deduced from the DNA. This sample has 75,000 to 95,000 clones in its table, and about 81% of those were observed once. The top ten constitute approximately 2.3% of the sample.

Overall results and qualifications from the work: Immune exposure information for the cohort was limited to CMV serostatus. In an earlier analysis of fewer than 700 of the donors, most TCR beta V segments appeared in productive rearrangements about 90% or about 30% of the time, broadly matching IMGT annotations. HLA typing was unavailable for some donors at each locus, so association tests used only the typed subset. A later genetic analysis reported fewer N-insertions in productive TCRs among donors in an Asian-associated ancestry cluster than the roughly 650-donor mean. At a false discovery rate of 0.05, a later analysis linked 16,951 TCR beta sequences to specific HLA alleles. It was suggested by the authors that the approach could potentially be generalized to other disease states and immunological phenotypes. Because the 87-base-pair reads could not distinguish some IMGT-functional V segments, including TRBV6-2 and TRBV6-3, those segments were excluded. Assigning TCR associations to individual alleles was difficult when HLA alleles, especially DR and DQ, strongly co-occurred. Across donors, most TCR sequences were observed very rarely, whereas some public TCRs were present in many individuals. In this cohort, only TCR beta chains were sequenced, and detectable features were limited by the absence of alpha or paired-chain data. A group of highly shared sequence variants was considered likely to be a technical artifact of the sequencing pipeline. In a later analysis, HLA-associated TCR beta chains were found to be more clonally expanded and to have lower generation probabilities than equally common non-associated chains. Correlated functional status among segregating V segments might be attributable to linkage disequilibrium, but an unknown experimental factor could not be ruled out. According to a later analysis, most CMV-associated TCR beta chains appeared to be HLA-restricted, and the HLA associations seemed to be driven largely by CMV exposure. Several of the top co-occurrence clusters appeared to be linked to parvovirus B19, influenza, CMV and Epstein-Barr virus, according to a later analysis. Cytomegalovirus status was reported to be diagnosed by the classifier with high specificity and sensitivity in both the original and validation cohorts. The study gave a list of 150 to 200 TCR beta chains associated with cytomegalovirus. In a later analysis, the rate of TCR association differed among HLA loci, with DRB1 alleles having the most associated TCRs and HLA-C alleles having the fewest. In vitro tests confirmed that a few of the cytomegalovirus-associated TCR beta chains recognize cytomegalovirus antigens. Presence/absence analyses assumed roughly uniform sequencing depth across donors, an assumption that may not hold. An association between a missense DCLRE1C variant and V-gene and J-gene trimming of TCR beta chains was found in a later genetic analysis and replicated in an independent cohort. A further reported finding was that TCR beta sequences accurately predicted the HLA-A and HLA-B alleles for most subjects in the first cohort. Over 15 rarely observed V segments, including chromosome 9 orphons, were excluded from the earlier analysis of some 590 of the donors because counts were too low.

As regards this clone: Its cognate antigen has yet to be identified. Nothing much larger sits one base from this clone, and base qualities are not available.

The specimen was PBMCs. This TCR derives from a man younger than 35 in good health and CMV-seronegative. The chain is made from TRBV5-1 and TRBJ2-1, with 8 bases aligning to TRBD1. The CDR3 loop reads CASSLDRGRNEQFF. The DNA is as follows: TGCGCCAGCAGCTTGGACAGGGGGAGGAATGAGCAGTTCTTC.